These 32 T cell receptor beta chains came from one sample sequenced in a study of cytomegalovirus exposure and HLA in healthy donors. TCRdb keeps only in-frame clones here, not all; method: immunoSEQ multiplex PCR. The data contain 100,000 to 150,000 clones, around 94% of them singletons. Specimen: PBMCs. Receptor source: a woman between 18 and 29 years old in good health and CMV-seronegative.

The chain joins TRBV9 to TRBJ2-7; tentatively, D is TRBD2 (7 bases). CDR1 and CDR2 from the germline V gene are SGDLS and YYNGEE. V was pared by 0 bases and J by 1 base, with 11 bases between. This CDR3 contains 15 residues. The CDR3 nucleotides are TGTGCCAGCAGCGTAGCAGGGGAGGGGTCCTACGAGCAGTACTTC. Protein: CASSVAGEGSYEQYF.

The V call is TRBV5-6, the J call TRBJ1-3; TRBD1 is a possible D gene (5 bases). This CDR3 spans 14 amino acids. The germline V gene has CDR1 SGHDT and CDR2 YYEEEE. The V and J ends lost 0 bases and 2 bases respectively, with 6 bases between them. The CDR3 coding sequence is TGTGCCAGCAGCTTGGGCAGGGCTGGAAACACCATATATTTT. It encodes CASSLGRAGNTIYF.

The chain combines TRBV28 with TRBJ1-2; maybe TRBD1 (6 bases). V was clipped by 5 bases and J by 6 bases, with 13 bases between them. The CDR3 has 13 residues. Germline CDR1 reads MDHEN; CDR2 reads SYDVKM. The DNA of the CDR3 is TGTGCCAGCAGTATACGGACAGTCGATGGCTACACCTTC. This encodes CASSIRTVDGYTF.

This chain links TRBV6-6 with TRBJ2-5, with TRBD2 matching 11 bases. Looked up from germline, CDR1 is MNHNY and CDR2 is SVGAGI (reference sequence). This CDR3 is built from 15 residues. V lost 6 bases and J lost 3; bases outside the gene matches: 6. This CDR3 is CASRPGLAGKETQYF. As DNA, the CDR3 is TGTGCCAGCAGACCAGGACTAGCGGGTAAAGAGACCCAGTACTTC.

V and J are TRBV29-1 and TRBJ2-7, with a possible D match to TRBD2 (5 bases). V shed 3 bases and J shed 0 bases, with 9 bases lying between them. Germline CDR1 reads SQVTM; CDR2 reads ANQGSEA. This CDR3 has 13 amino acids. The CDR3 protein is CSVDTGGSYEQYF. CDR3 DNA: TGCAGCGTTGACACCGGAGGCTCCTACGAGCAGTACTTC.

The chain is built from TRBV6-5 and TRBJ1-1; D may be TRBD1 (6 bases). The CDR3 length is 12 residues. V lost 7 bases to trimming and J lost 8 bases, with 14 bases between them. CDR1 and CDR2 (germline): MNHEY, SVGAGI. Here the CDR3 reads CASIGGAAEAFF. In DNA form, the CDR3 reads TGTGCCAGCATCGGGGGGGCGGCAGAAGCTTTCTTT.

The V gene is TRBV1, the J gene TRBJ2-3; the table names TRBD2, a call not compared with the DNA. TRBV1 is an annotated pseudogene. The CDR3 has 18 residues. CDR3 in DNA: TGCACCAGCAGCCAAGCAGGGACTGACGGAGGACGCACAGATACGCAGTATTTT. Amino acid sequence: CTSSQAGTDGGRTDTQYF.

The chain joins TRBV18 to TRBJ2-2; the D gene is possibly TRBD2 (8 bases). Germline V gene sequence: CDR1 KGHSH, CDR2 LQKENI. V was shortened by 3 bases and J by 2 bases, with 19 bases between the two germline ends. This CDR3 has 18 amino acids. The CDR3 loop is CASSPRREGAANTGELFF. For the CDR3, the DNA is TGTGCCAGCTCACCGAGACGGGAGGGGGCCGCTAACACCGGGGAGCTGTTTTTT.

The V gene is TRBV7-3, the J gene TRBJ2-2; a weak D match, TRBD1 (6 bases). Trimming pared 4 bases from V and 2 bases from J, leaving 14 bases between. This CDR3 contains 16 residues. From germline, CDR1 is SGHTA and CDR2 FQGTGA. The CDR3 nucleotides are TGTGCCAGCAGCTCTTCTACAGGGACCAACACCGGGGAGCTGTTTTTT. Encoded protein: CASSSSTGTNTGELFF. The full variable domain, in which reference TRBV7-3 and TRBJ2-2 provide the parts outside the CDR3, is GAGVSQTPSNKVTEKGKYVELRCDPISGHTALYWYRQSLGQGPEFLIYFQGTGAADDSGLPNDRFFAVRPEGSVSTLKIQRTERGDSAVYLCASSSSTGTNTGELFFGEGSRLTVL.

The chain combines TRBV19 with TRBJ2-2; the match to TRBD2 covers 7 bases. Germline loops: CDR1 LNHDA, CDR2 SQIVND (reference sequence). The CDR3 runs to 17 residues. Unmatched junction bases numbered 12, after V lost 1 base and J lost 7 bases. The CDR3 DNA reads TGTGCCAGTAGTATAGCCGGTTCGCGGGAGCTGTTCGGGGAGCTGTTTTTT. Amino acid sequence: CASSIAGSRELFGELFF. Full variable domain (missing parts from reference TRBV19 and TRBJ2-2): DGGITQSPKYLFRKEGQNVTLSCEQNLNHDAMYWYRQDPGQGLRLIYYSQIVNDFQKGDIAEGYSVSREKKESFPLTVTSAQKNPTAFYLCASSIAGSRELFGELFFGEGSRLTVL.

CDR3 in DNA: TGTGCCAGTAGCGCTGGACAGAGCTCCTACGAGCAGTACTTC. Amino acids: CASSAGQSSYEQYF. The rearrangement links TRBV19 to TRBJ2-7, with a possible D match to TRBD1 (6 bases). The CDR3 runs 14 residues. V lost 6 bases, J lost 0 bases, and 12 bases lay in between. Germline V gives CDR1 LNHDA, CDR2 SQIVND (reference sequence). Together with reference TRBV19 and TRBJ2-7, the CDR3 gives the full variable domain: DGGITQSPKYLFRKEGQNVTLSCEQNLNHDAMYWYRQDPGQGLRLIYYSQIVNDFQKGDIAEGYSVSREKKESFPLTVTSAQKNPTAFYLCASSAGQSSYEQYFGPGTRLTVT.

The rearrangement joins TRBV11-2 to TRBJ2-7; no definite D call. Germline-derived CDR1 and CDR2 are SGHAT and FQNNGV. V lost 5 bases to trimming and J lost 2 bases, with 19 bases between them. The CDR3 is made up of 16 amino acids. This chain's CDR3 is CASSPPGHLIPYEQYF. CDR3 nucleotide sequence: TGTGCCAGCAGCCCTCCAGGTCACCTAATTCCCTACGAGCAGTACTTC.

The chain recombines TRBV18 with TRBJ1-5, with unresolved D. V dropped 3 bases and J dropped 3 bases, with 9 bases sitting between them. This CDR3 spans 14 amino acids. Germline V gene data show CDR1 as KGHSH and CDR2 as LQKENI. The CDR3 is CASSPGTINQPQHF. DNA for the CDR3: TGTGCCAGCTCACCTGGTACTATCAATCAGCCCCAGCATTTT. Looking up the rest from reference TRBV18 and TRBJ1-5 gives the full variable domain: NAGVMQNPRHLVRRRGQEARLRCSPMKGHSHVYWYRQLPEEGLKFMVYLQKENIIDESGMPKERFSAEFPKEGPSILRIQQVVRGDSAAYFCASSPGTINQPQHFGDGTRLSIL.

The chain uses TRBV6-1 and TRBJ2-7; D possibly corresponds to TRBD2 (5 bases). Trimming took off 2 bases at V and 4 bases at J, with 24 bases between the two ends. This CDR3 contains 18 residues. CDR1 MNHNS and CDR2 SASEGT come from the germline V gene. CDR3 amino acids: CASSESLSQKLLVYEQYF. DNA for the CDR3: TGTGCCAGCAGTGAATCATTGTCTCAAAAACTACTAGTTTACGAGCAGTACTTC.

This chain connects TRBV5-1 to TRBJ1-1, with a tentative D call TRBD1 (6 bases). Looked up from germline, CDR1 is SGHRS and CDR2 is YFSETQ. Trimming shortened V by 5 bases and J by 1 base, and 15 bases separated the two germline ends. The CDR3 sequence is 15 residues long. The CDR3 DNA reads as TGCGCCAGCAGTCCTAGGGGGAGCGGGAACACTGAAGCTTTCTTT. Its protein is CASSPRGSGNTEAFF.

CDR3 region: CASSPRYGTPSMGQFF. CDR3 in DNA: TGTGCCAGCAGTCCGAGGTACGGGACACCTTCGATGGGGCAGTTCTTC. The V and J genes are TRBV27 and TRBJ2-1; tentatively, D is TRBD1 (6 bases). Germline V gives CDR1 MNHEY, CDR2 SMNVEV (reference sequence). V dropped 5 bases and J dropped 12 bases, with 26 bases sitting between them. This CDR3 region has 16 residues.

The chain recombines TRBV5-1 with TRBJ2-7; the D gene is possibly TRBD1 (5 bases). Trimming removed 2 bases from V and 0 bases from J, with 12 bases in between. The CDR3 contains 15 residues. Germline lookup yields CDR1 SGHRS and CDR2 YFSETQ. The DNA for the CDR3 is TGCGCCAGCAGCTTAACAGAAGACAGCTCCTACGAGCAGTACTTC. The encoded protein is CASSLTEDSSYEQYF.

The rearrangement links TRBV29-1 to TRBJ1-1; the D gene is possibly TRBD1 (6 bases). The length of the CDR3 is 11 residues. The germline gives CDR1 SQVTM, CDR2 ANQGSEA. Between the trimmed V and J ends, which lost 7 bases and 11 bases, there was a span of 17 bases. The CDR3 DNA is TGCAGCGGCCTCGGGGGGCTGGGGGCTTTCTTT. Protein product: CSGLGGLGAFF.

V and J are TRBV2 and TRBJ1-5; D is unresolved. With 4 bases removed from V and 4 bases from J, the gap between germline ends came to 5 bases. CDR1 and CDR2 from the germline V gene are SNHLY and FYNNEI. The CDR3 sequence is 12 residues long. The DNA for the CDR3 is TGTGCCAGCAGTGCGGGAAATCAGCCCCAGCATTTT. Translating it yields CASSAGNQPQHF.

V usage is TRBV7-8 and J usage is TRBJ1-2; TRBD1 agrees at 7 bases. Germline V gene data show CDR1 as SGHVS and CDR2 as FQNEAQ. With 1 base clipped from V and 8 bases from J, the junction kept 22 bases outside the gene matches. The CDR3 has 19 amino acids. This chain's CDR3 is CASSLDRMPSRKTGNGYTF. The CDR3 DNA follows: TGTGCCAGCAGCTTAGATCGGATGCCTTCTCGTAAGACAGGGAACGGCTACACCTTC.

The CDR3 loop reads CASALWQGLSRPEAFF. The DNA for the CDR3 is TGTGCCAGCGCCTTGTGGCAGGGGCTAAGCCGGCCTGAAGCTTTCTTT. The chain couples TRBV5-4 to TRBJ1-1; D may be TRBD1 (6 bases). Trimming shortened V by 7 bases and J by 6 bases, and 25 bases separated the two germline ends. Germline values: CDR1 SGHNT, CDR2 YYREEE (reference sequence). The CDR3 totals 16 residues. The complete variable domain, with remaining parts taken from reference TRBV5-4 and TRBJ1-1, reads ETGVTQSPTHLIKTRGQQVTLRCSSQSGHNTVSWYQQALGQGPQFIFQYYREEENGRGNFPPRFSGLQFPNYSSELNVNALELDDSALYLCASALWQGLSRPEAFFGQGTRLTVV.

This chain connects TRBV19 to TRBJ2-3, with a possible D match to TRBD1 (5 bases). Germline CDR1 is LNHDA and CDR2 is SQIVND (reference sequence). V lost 7 bases to trimming and J lost 11 bases, with 13 bases between them. CDR3 size: 11 residues. The DNA for the CDR3 is TGTGCCAGTAAGGGAATCAGGGTGCAGTATTTT. Residues: CASKGIRVQYF.

The rearrangement uses TRBV30 and TRBJ2-2; D uncertain. V gave up 0 bases and J gave up 7 bases, with 6 bases separating them. CDR1 and CDR2 from the germline V gene are GTSNPN and SVGIG (reference sequence). The CDR3 is 12 amino acids. The CDR3, as DNA: TGTGCCTGGAGTGTACTTGTCGGGGAGCTGTTTTTT. Translating it yields CAWSVLVGELFF.

The chain joins TRBV5-1 to TRBJ2-5; either TRBD1 or TRBD2 may fit D (9 bases each). The V end lost 1 base, the J end lost 5 bases, and 33 bases lay between the germline ends. The V gene's germline CDR1 is SGHRS and CDR2 YFSETQ. This CDR3 comprises 21 residues. Here the CDR3 reads CASSLSQQGASSGISVETQYF. CDR3 in DNA: TGCGCCAGCAGCTTGTCACAACAGGGGGCGTCTAGCGGGATTAGTGTGGAGACCCAGTACTTC.

Regarding this clone: The junction and the germline gene differ at one end; a read error may be behind it. This chain connects TRBV28 to TRBJ1-3, with 8 nucleotides matching TRBD1. The germline gives CDR1 MDHEN, CDR2 SYDVKM. The CDR3 is made up of 12 amino acids. The CDR3 DNA reads TGTGCCAGCAGTTCTAGTGGTGGACAGGGTCATTTT. Residues: CASSSSGGQGHF.

The chain is built from TRBV30 and TRBJ1-1; the D is unclear. This CDR3 spans 10 amino acids. V lost 6 bases and J lost 6, with 8 bases in between. Germline lookup yields CDR1 GTSNPN and CDR2 SVGIG (reference sequence). The CDR3 is CACARAEAFF. The CDR3 nucleotides are TGTGCCTGCGCTCGGGCTGAAGCTTTCTTT.

The rearrangement uses TRBV28 and TRBJ1-3; D not certain. The V gene lost 5 bases and the J gene lost 6 bases, with 8 bases spanning the gap. This CDR3 spans 12 amino acids. The germline CDR1 and CDR2 sequences are MDHEN and SYDVKM. The CDR3 nucleotides are TGTGCCAGCAGTACGGGAATAAACACCATATATTTT. Translated: CASSTGINTIYF.

This chain joins TRBV29-1 and TRBJ2-3, with TRBD2 matching over 7 bases. Germline V lookup: CDR1 SQVTM, CDR2 ANQGSEA. With 4 bases clipped from V and 4 bases from J, the junction kept 23 bases outside the gene matches. CDR3 length: 19 amino acids. CDR3 amino acids: CSVVIGLAADPLGPDTQYF. DNA of the CDR3: TGCAGCGTTGTAATAGGCCTAGCGGCCGACCCACTGGGGCCAGATACGCAGTATTTT.

The chain has TRBV27 and TRBJ2-1; 8 bases match TRBD2. Germline CDR1 and CDR2: MNHEY and SMNVEV (reference sequence). This CDR3 spans 11 amino acids. V trimming: 8 bases; J trimming: 10 bases; junction bases outside the gene matches: 4. The CDR3 here is CASGGLGEQFF. The DNA of the CDR3 is TGTGCCAGCGGGGGACTAGGAGAGCAGTTCTTC.

This sequence joins TRBV28 and TRBJ1-2; D not certain. This CDR3 spans 13 amino acids. Trimming shortened V by 3 bases and J by 8 bases, and 13 bases separated the two germline ends. CDR1 is MDHEN and CDR2 is SYDVKM in the germline V gene. This CDR3 reads CASSFIQERGYTF. CDR3 DNA: TGTGCCAGCAGTTTTATTCAGGAAAGGGGCTACACCTTC.

V is TRBV10-3 and J is TRBJ1-4; 7 bases agree with TRBD1. CDR3 length: 12 amino acids. Germline CDR1 reads ENHRY; CDR2 reads SYGVKD. Losses at the gene ends were 10 bases for V and 6 bases for J; bases not matched to a gene: 5. The CDR3 DNA is TGTGCCACAACAGGGGAGGATGAAAAACTGTTTTTT. Its protein is CATTGEDEKLFF.

This sequence joins TRBV6-5 and TRBJ2-5, with D perhaps TRBD1 (6 bases). With 5 bases removed from V and 6 bases from J, the gap between germline ends came to 13 bases. The CDR3 runs to 13 residues. CDR1 and CDR2 (germline): MNHEY, SVGAGI. CDR3 sequence: CASSVPGQKTQYF. CDR3 in DNA: TGTGCCAGCAGTGTACCGGGACAAAAGACCCAGTACTTC.